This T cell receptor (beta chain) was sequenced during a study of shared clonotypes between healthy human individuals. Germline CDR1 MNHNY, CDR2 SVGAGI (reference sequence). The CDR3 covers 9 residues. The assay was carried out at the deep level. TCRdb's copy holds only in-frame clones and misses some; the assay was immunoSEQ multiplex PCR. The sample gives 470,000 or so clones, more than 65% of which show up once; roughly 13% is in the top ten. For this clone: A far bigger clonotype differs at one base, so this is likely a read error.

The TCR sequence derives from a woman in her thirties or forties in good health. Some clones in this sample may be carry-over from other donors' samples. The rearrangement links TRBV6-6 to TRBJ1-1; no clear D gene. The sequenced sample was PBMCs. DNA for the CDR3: TGTGCCAGCAGTTCTGAAGTTTTCTTT. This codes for CASSSEVFF.